A single sample gave rise to the 13 T cell receptor beta chains below, sequenced in a study of blood T cell repertoires in COVID-19. Method: immunoSEQ multiplex PCR; TCRdb's copy keeps in-frame clones and lacks some. In the table there are over 300,000 clones, around 80% of which are singletons. The sequencing input was peripheral blood. The receptor source for this set is a woman between 50 and 59 years old with acute or convalescent COVID-19.

This clone was recorded only once. The rearrangement joins TRBV30 to TRBJ2-5; 8 nucleotides align to TRBD1. Germline V gene lookup returns CDR1 GTSNPN and CDR2 SVGIG (reference sequence). The CDR3 runs to 14 residues. V trimming: 5 bases; J trimming: 7 bases; junction bases outside the gene matches: 12. The CDR3 protein is CAWAGQGLSGTQYF. The CDR3 bases are TGTGCCTGGGCTGGACAGGGTCTATCAGGGACCCAGTACTTC.

This clone was seen a single time. This chain connects TRBV3-1 (or the pseudogene TRBV3-2) to TRBJ2-2; 11 bases align to TRBD2. The J segment lost 7 bases and the V segment lost 3 bases, leaving 4 bases of the junction unmatched. This CDR3 is built from 15 residues. Germline V gene lookup returns CDR1 LGHDT and CDR2 YNNKEL (reference sequence). CDR3 bases: TGTGCCAGCAGCCATAGCGGGAGGGTTTACGGGGAGCTGTTTTTT. This translates into CASSHSGRVYGELFF.

This rearrangement joins TRBV5-1 to TRBJ2-4; tentative D call: TRBD1 (5 bases). From germline, CDR1 is SGHRS and CDR2 YFSETQ. The CDR3 runs 19 residues. The germline V and J ends were trimmed by 5 bases and 7 bases, with 31 bases remaining between them. In DNA form, the CDR3 reads TGCGCCAGCAGTTTCGACCCCGACCAGACATCAGGGTGGAAGAACATTCAGTACTTC. Protein: CASSFDPDQTSGWKNIQYF.

The chain joins TRBV7-2 to TRBJ2-3; 7 bases match TRBD2. The V and J ends lost 11 bases and 0 bases, in that order; junction bases with no gene match: 5. The CDR3 length is 13 residues. CDR1 is SGHTA and CDR2 is FQGNSA in the germline V gene. The CDR3 loop is CALRLASTDTQYF. CDR3 nucleotide sequence: TGTGCCTTACGACTAGCTAGCACAGATACGCAGTATTTT.

V gene TRBV3-1 (or the pseudogene TRBV3-2) combines with J gene TRBJ2-5, with 8 bases aligning to TRBD1. CDR1 LGHDT and CDR2 YNNKEL come from the germline V gene (reference sequence). CDR3 length: 17 residues. Germline trimming cut 5 bases from V and 5 bases from J; bases unmatched to any gene: 16. The CDR3 nucleotides read TGTGCCAGCAGCTTCCGGACAGGGCTTTACTTTTTGGAGACCCAGTACTTC. Translation: CASSFRTGLYFLETQYF.

The J gene is TRBJ2-1, the V gene TRBV7-2; 7 bases align to TRBD1. The CDR3 is made up of 15 amino acids. V gave up 5 bases and J gave up 5 bases; unmatched junction bases: 9. Germline V gene lookup returns CDR1 SGHTA and CDR2 FQGNSA. CDR3 loop: CASSQYQGVHNEQFF. In DNA, the CDR3 is TGTGCCAGCAGCCAGTACCAGGGGGTACACAATGAGCAGTTCTTC. The entire variable domain, with the rest obtained from reference TRBV7-2 and TRBJ2-1, is as follows: GAGVSQSPSNKVTEKGKDVELRCDPISGHTALYWYRQSLGQGLEFLIYFQGNSAPDKSGLPSDRFSAERTGGSVSTLTIQRTQQEDSAVYLCASSQYQGVHNEQFFGPGTRLTVL.

This chain joins TRBV10-2 and TRBJ2-1, with 11 bases lining up with TRBD1. The junction had 6 bases not matched to a gene; V was cut back by 5 bases and J by 6 bases. CDR3 length equals 15 residues. Germline CDR1 and CDR2: WSHSY and SAAADI. CDR3 region: CASSRDRGKTNEQFF. CDR3 in DNA: TGCGCCAGCAGTCGGGACAGGGGGAAGACCAATGAGCAGTTCTTC.

CDR3 protein: CASSSTENTEAFF. CDR3 in DNA: TGTGCCAGCAGCTCGACAGAGAACACTGAAGCTTTCTTT. The chain is built from TRBV11-2 and TRBJ1-1; D might be TRBD1 (5 bases). V was cut by 4 bases and J by 1 base, with 7 bases left in between. The CDR3 covers 13 residues. Germline CDR1 reads SGHAT; CDR2 reads FQNNGV.

This rearrangement joins TRBV13 to TRBJ1-3; perhaps TRBD1 as D (6 bases). CDR1 and CDR2 (germline): PRHDT, FYEKMQ (reference sequence). The CDR3 covers 15 residues. The V end lost 5 bases, the J end lost 1 base, and 12 bases lay between the germline ends. The chain's CDR3 is CASSADRISGNTIYF. The DNA for the CDR3 is TGTGCCAGCAGCGCCGACAGGATTTCTGGAAACACCATATATTTT.

V is TRBV7-9 and J is TRBJ1-1; tentatively, D is TRBD1 (5 bases). Trimming removed 3 bases from V and 4 bases from J, with 12 bases in between. Per germline, CDR1 SEHNR and CDR2 FQNEAQ (reference sequence). This CDR3 is 14 amino acids long. CDR3 sequence (DNA): TGTGCCAGCAGCTTTCAGGGTACGCGCACTGAAGCTTTCTTT. Translated: CASSFQGTRTEAFF.

This rearrangement joins TRBV30 to TRBJ1-1; unclear D gene. Germline V gene lookup returns CDR1 GTSNPN and CDR2 SVGIG (reference sequence). Trimming shortened V by 5 bases and J by 1 base, and 8 bases separated the two germline ends. The CDR3 sequence is 12 residues long. The CDR3 sequence is CAWDTGNTEAFF. The DNA for the CDR3 is TGTGCCTGGGACACGGGGAACACTGAAGCTTTCTTT.

V is TRBV28 and J is TRBJ1-4, with TRBD1 matching 7 bases. This CDR3 contains 14 residues. With V trimmed by 3 bases and J by 6 bases, 4 bases remained unmatched. Germline loops: CDR1 MDHEN, CDR2 SYDVKM. The chain's CDR3 is CASSLGTEYEKLFF. CDR3 nucleotide sequence: TGTGCCAGCAGTTTGGGGACAGAGTATGAAAAACTGTTTTTT.

This sequence joins TRBV6-5 and TRBJ1-4; no firm D call. V lost 2 bases and J lost 16, with 26 bases in between. The CDR3 is 16 residues long. Germline lookup yields CDR1 MNHEY and CDR2 SVGAGI. The CDR3 bases are TGTGCCAGCAGTTACAGATTTGGCATACCCATTACAAGTCCGTTTTTT. Translating it yields CASSYRFGIPITSPFF.